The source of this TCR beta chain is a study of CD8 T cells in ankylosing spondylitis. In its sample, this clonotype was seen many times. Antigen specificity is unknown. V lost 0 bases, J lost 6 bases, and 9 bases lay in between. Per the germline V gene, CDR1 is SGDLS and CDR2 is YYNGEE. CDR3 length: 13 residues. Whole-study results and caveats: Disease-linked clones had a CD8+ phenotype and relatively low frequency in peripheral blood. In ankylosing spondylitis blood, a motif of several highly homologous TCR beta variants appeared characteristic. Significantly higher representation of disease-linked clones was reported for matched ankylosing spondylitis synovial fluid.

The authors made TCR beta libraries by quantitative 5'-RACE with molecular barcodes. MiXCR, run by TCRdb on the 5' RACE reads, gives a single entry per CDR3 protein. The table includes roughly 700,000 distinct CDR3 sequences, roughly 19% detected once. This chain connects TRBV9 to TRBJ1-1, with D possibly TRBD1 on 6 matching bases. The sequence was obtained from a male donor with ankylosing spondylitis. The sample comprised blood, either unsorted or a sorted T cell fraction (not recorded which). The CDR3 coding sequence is TGTGCCAGCAGCGTAGGAGGGGGTGCTGAAGCTTTCTTT. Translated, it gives CASSVGGGAEAFF.